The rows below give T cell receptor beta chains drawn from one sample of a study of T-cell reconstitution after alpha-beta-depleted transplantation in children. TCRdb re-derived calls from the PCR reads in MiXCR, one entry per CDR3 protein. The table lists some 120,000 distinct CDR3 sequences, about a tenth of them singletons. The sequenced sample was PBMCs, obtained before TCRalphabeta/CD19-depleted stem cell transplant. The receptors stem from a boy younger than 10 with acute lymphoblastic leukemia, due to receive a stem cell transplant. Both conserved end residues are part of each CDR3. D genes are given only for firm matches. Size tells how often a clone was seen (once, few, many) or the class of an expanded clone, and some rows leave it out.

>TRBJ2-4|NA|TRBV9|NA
CASSVEGKGLAKNIQYF
TGTGCCAGCAGCGTGGAGGGGAAGGGGCTAGCCAAAAACATTCAGTACTTC
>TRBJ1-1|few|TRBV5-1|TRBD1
CASSLVGQGMNTEAFF
TGCGCCAGCAGCTTGGTGGGACAGGGCATGAACACTGAAGCTTTCTTT
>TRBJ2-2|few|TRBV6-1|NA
CASRVTSPNTGELFF
TGTGCCAGCAGGGTAACTAGCCCGAACACCGGGGAGCTGTTTTTT
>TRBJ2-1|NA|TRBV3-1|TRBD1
CASSQGDRAYNEQFF
TGTGCCAGCAGCCAAGGGGACAGGGCCTACAATGAGCAGTTCTTC
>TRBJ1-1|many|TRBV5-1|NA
CASTPNGGNTEAFF
TGCGCCAGCACCCCGAACGGGGGGAACACTGAAGCTTTCTTT
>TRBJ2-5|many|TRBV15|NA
CATSGGKTQETQYF
TGTGCCACCAGCGGGGGTAAGACCCAAGAGACCCAGTACTTC
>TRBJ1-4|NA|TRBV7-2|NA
CASSPTGVMGEKLFF
TGTGCCAGCAGCCCGACGGGTGTTATGGGTGAAAAACTGTTTTTT
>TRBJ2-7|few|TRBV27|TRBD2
CASGPLAGGSNEQYF
TGTGCCAGCGGCCCCTTAGCGGGAGGTAGCAACGAGCAGTACTTC
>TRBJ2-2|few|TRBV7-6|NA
CASSWGERTGELFF
TGTGCCAGCAGCTGGGGGGAAAGAACCGGGGAGCTGTTTTTT
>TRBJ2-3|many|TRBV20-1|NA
CSARSASRSTDTQYF
TGCAGTGCTAGGTCGGCTAGCAGAAGCACAGATACGCAGTATTTT
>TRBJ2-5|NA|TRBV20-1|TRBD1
CSARSDREETQYF
TGCAGTGCCCGTAGCGACAGGGAAGAGACCCAGTACTTC
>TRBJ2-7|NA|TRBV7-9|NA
CASSLARTYEQYF
TGTGCCAGCAGCTTAGCGCGGACCTACGAGCAGTACTTC
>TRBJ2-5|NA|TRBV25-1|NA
CASAPGDEQYF
TGTGCCAGCGCCCCAGGGGATGAGCAGTACTTC
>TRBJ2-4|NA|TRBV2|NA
CASSGTAKNIQYF
TGTGCCAGCAGTGGGACAGCCAAAAACATTCAGTACTTC